The 29 T cell receptor beta chains given below trace back to one sample, sequenced in a study of human T cells and chemical hapten exposure. Time point of the sample: patch test 2, 6 weeks after DPC sensitization. The treatment is: therapeutic diphenylcyclopropenone sensitization with weekly scalp DPC. MiXCR, applied by TCRdb to the RACE reads, yields one record per CDR3 protein. The sample lists approximately 92,000 distinct CDR3 sequences; approximately 10% were seen once. Sequencing was performed on whole blood, taken in connection with sensitization to the hapten diphenylcyclopropenone (DPC). The receptors derive from a woman aged 40-49 years with alopecia areata. Some clones in this sample may be carry-over from other donors' samples.

The chain has TRBV7-3 and TRBJ2-1, with D perhaps given as TRBD1 or TRBD2 (6 bases each). The CDR3 runs to 16 residues. The germline gives CDR1 SGHTA, CDR2 FQGTGA. V was pared by 2 bases and J by 2 bases, with 13 bases between. Here the CDR3 DNA reads TGTGCCAGCAGCTTACTGGGGGGCCAAACCTACAATGAGCAGTTCTTC. Its translation: CASSLLGGQTYNEQFF.

The chain recombines TRBV7-2 with TRBJ2-7, with TRBD1 as a possible D gene (6 bases). With 8 bases removed from V and 9 bases from J, the gap between germline ends came to 17 bases. Per the germline V gene, CDR1 is SGHTA and CDR2 is FQGNSA. The CDR3 loop spans 12 amino acids. The CDR3 spells CASGTPVGGQYF. The CDR3 DNA reads TGTGCCAGCGGGACACCGGTTGGGGGGCAGTACTTC.

This clonotype was observed at least ten times. The chain combines TRBV11-2 with TRBJ1-2, with D possibly being TRBD1 (5 bases). Germline V gene sequence: CDR1 SGHAT, CDR2 FQNNGV. The CDR3 has 13 amino acids. Trimming removed 5 bases at V and 7 bases at J, with 14 bases between. The CDR3 DNA sequence: TGTGCCAGCAGCCCGGACATCCCCACTGGCTACACCTTC. Translated, it gives CASSPDIPTGYTF.

This clonotype was counted at least ten times. The gene calls are TRBV7-2 and TRBJ2-7; D might be TRBD2 (5 bases). This CDR3 is 14 amino acids long. CDR1 is SGHTA, CDR2 FQGNSA, per germline. V was clipped by 0 bases and J by 3 bases, with 9 bases between them. The CDR3 region is CASSLALAGYEQYF. CDR3 DNA: TGTGCCAGCAGCTTAGCGCTAGCAGGCTACGAGCAGTACTTC.

This clonotype was seen only a few times. The chain combines TRBV12-5 with TRBJ2-5; D may be TRBD2 (5 bases). Germline lookup yields CDR1 LGHNT and CDR2 FRNRAP. The V gene lost 5 bases and the J gene lost 4 bases, with 17 bases spanning the gap. This CDR3 region has 15 residues. The CDR3 is CASGPRGYPGETQYF. CDR3 nucleotides: TGTGCTAGTGGTCCCCGCGGGTATCCGGGAGAGACCCAGTACTTC. The variable domain in full, completed from reference TRBV12-5 and TRBJ2-5, reads DARVTQTPRHKVTEMGQEVTMRCQPILGHNTVFWYRQTMMQGLELLAYFRNRAPLDDSGMPKDRFSAEMPDATLATLKIQPSEPRDSAVYFCASGPRGYPGETQYFGPGTRLLVL.

At least ten counts were recorded for this clonotype. This rearrangement joins TRBV29-1 to TRBJ2-2; tentatively, D is TRBD1 (7 bases). The CDR3 has 17 residues. Trimming pared 5 bases from V and 1 base from J, leaving 20 bases between. Germline V gene lookup returns CDR1 SQVTM and CDR2 ANQGSEA. The CDR3 DNA sequence: TGCAGCGTTAGCCGCGCCGGGGGACAGATGAACACCGGGGAGCTGTTTTTT. Protein product: CSVSRAGGQMNTGELFF.

The J gene is TRBJ1-1, the V gene TRBV20-1, with D possibly being TRBD1 (5 bases). V was cut by 1 base and J by 0 bases, with 12 bases left in between. The germline V gene has CDR1 DFQATT and CDR2 SNEGSKA (reference sequence). The CDR3 sequence is 15 residues long. CDR3 DNA sequence: TGCAGTGCTAGAGGGGAACGGGGGGTGAACACTGAAGCTTTCTTT. It yields the protein CSARGERGVNTEAFF.

This clonotype was detected many times. The chain joins TRBV4-2 to TRBJ2-2; 11 bases line up with TRBD2. Unmatched junction bases numbered 9, after V lost 0 bases and J lost 6 bases. Germline CDR1 is LGHNA and CDR2 is YNFKEQ. This CDR3 has 18 residues. The CDR3: CASSQDPPGLAVAGELFF. DNA of the CDR3: TGTGCCAGCAGCCAAGATCCCCCGGGACTAGCGGTGGCCGGGGAGCTGTTTTTT.

This clonotype has just a few counts. The CDR3 DNA sequence: TGTGCCACCAGCAGAGATCGGGCTAGCGGGCATGAGCAGTTCTTC. This encodes CATSRDRASGHEQFF. The V gene is TRBV15, the J gene TRBJ2-1, with TRBD2 matching over 8 bases. V was pared by 0 bases and J by 8 bases, with 6 bases of the junction left unmatched. This CDR3 has 15 residues. The germline V gene has CDR1 LNHNV and CDR2 YYDKDF (reference sequence).

This clonotype was counted many times. J is TRBJ1-1 and V is TRBV20-1; 9 nucleotides line up with TRBD1. After removal of 4 bases from V and 5 bases from J, the junction contained 5 bases not matched to a gene. The germline gives CDR1 DFQATT, CDR2 SNEGSKA (reference sequence). This CDR3 spans 13 amino acids. CDR3 nucleotides: TGCAGTGCTATCAGTGACAGGGGGACTGAAGCTTTCTTT. This gives the protein CSAISDRGTEAFF.

This clonotype was seen repeatedly, ten times or more. The chain recombines TRBV12-3 or TRBV12-4 with TRBJ2-7; possibly TRBD2 for D (5 bases). V lost 3 bases to trimming and J lost 2 bases, with 20 bases between them. The CDR3 covers 17 residues. CDR3 DNA sequence: TGTGCCAGCAGTTTTCGGGGAAGGGCAGCCGAAACCTACGAGCAGTACTTC. The encoded protein is CASSFRGRAAETYEQYF.

This clonotype showed up many times. This sequence joins TRBV28 and TRBJ1-5; weak D call: TRBD1 (6 bases). This CDR3 spans 16 amino acids. The V end lost 3 bases, the J end lost 7 bases, and 19 bases lay between the germline ends. Germline CDR1 reads MDHEN; CDR2 reads SYDVKM. The CDR3 spells CASSLSQGIADQPQHF. CDR3 coding DNA: TGTGCCAGCAGTTTGAGCCAGGGGATTGCGGACCAGCCCCAGCATTTT.

The table lists this clonotype with many counts. The chain joins TRBV18 to TRBJ1-1, with 9 positions matching TRBD1. The CDR3 has 16 amino acids. V gave up 1 base and J gave up 0 bases; unmatched junction bases: 3. The V gene's germline CDR1 is KGHSH and CDR2 LQKENI. CDR3 sequence (DNA): TGTGCCAGCTCACCACGACAGGGGGACTTGAACACTGAAGCTTTCTTT. It yields the protein CASSPRQGDLNTEAFF.

On this clonotype itself: Mismatch with germline at one junction end may stem from a read error. This chain joins TRBV7-9 and TRBJ2-1; D gene unclear. This CDR3 is built from 12 residues. CDR1 SEHNR and CDR2 FQNEAQ come from the germline V gene (reference sequence). CDR3 residues: CAISQVLDEQFF. CDR3 in DNA: TGTGCCATCAGCCAAGTTCTCGATGAGCAGTTCTTC.

This clonotype has at least ten counts. The chain employs TRBV7-2 and TRBJ2-7; D possibly corresponds to TRBD2 (5 bases). The CDR3 spans 14 residues. Trimming stripped 4 bases from V and 5 bases from J, with 15 bases between. Per the germline V gene, CDR1 is SGHTA and CDR2 is FQGNSA. CDR3 sequence (DNA): TGTGCCAGCAGCTCCCGGGGTGTCTGGAACGAGCAGTACTTC. This translates into CASSSRGVWNEQYF.

By proportion, this clonotype is medium-sized. V gene TRBV7-6 combines with J gene TRBJ2-1; 11 bases line up with TRBD2. Per germline, CDR1 SGHVS and CDR2 FNYEAQ. Trimming removed 4 bases from V and 2 bases from J; junction bases left unmatched: 4. This CDR3 has 16 amino acids. CDR3 nucleotides: TGTGCCAGCAGCTCCTCACTAGCGGGGGCCTACAATGAGCAGTTCTTC. Translated: CASSSSLAGAYNEQFF.

This clonotype has at least ten counts. The chain is built from TRBV24-1 and TRBJ2-1; D is ambiguous. The CDR3 totals 14 residues. Trimming stripped 5 bases from V and 6 bases from J, with 13 bases between. The germline gives CDR1 KGHDR, CDR2 SFDVKD. This chain's CDR3 is CATSAPPPGNEQFF. DNA of the CDR3: TGTGCCACCAGTGCCCCTCCCCCCGGCAATGAGCAGTTCTTC.

This clonotype came up many times. The V gene is TRBV11-3, the J gene TRBJ2-5; TRBD2 matches at 9 bases. The germline V gene has CDR1 SGHNT and CDR2 YENEEA. The trim removed 4 bases at V and 1 base at J, leaving 1 base unmatched. There are 14 residues in the CDR3. CDR3 loop: CASSSSGAQETQYF. For the CDR3, the DNA is TGTGCCAGCAGCTCTAGCGGGGCCCAAGAGACCCAGTACTTC.

This chain uses TRBV2 with TRBJ1-5; D is unresolved. Germline CDR1 reads SNHLY; CDR2 reads FYNNEI. Trimming cost V 7 bases and J 3 bases, with 16 bases left between them. The CDR3 is 15 amino acids. DNA for the CDR3: TGTGCCAGCAAGAGGGCGGCAGGCCCCAATCAGCCCCAGCATTTT. It yields the protein CASKRAAGPNQPQHF.

The chain joins TRBV6-2 or TRBV6-3 to TRBJ1-1; D not resolved. V lost 5 bases and J 4 bases, leaving 11 bases between the germline ends. CDR3 size: 13 residues. CDR1 and CDR2 from the germline V gene are MNHEY and SVGEGT. The DNA for the CDR3 is TGTGCCAGCAGTCCCGGTGGGCTCACTGAAGCTTTCTTT. Translated, it gives CASSPGGLTEAFF.

Only a few counts were recorded for this clonotype. This rearrangement joins TRBV19 to TRBJ1-1; D is unresolved. Trimming cost V 1 base and J 4 bases, with 10 bases left between them. This CDR3 region has 14 residues. Germline V CDR1 and CDR2: LNHDA, SQIVND (reference sequence). The CDR3: CASSIVDGITEAFF. The CDR3 DNA reads as TGTGCCAGTAGTATAGTGGACGGTATCACTGAAGCTTTCTTT.

The table lists this clonotype with a few counts. The V gene is TRBV7-6, the J gene TRBJ2-3; a possible D gene is TRBD1 (7 bases). V gave up 5 bases and J gave up 4 bases, with 16 bases separating them. Germline V gives CDR1 SGHVS, CDR2 FNYEAQ. This CDR3 has 15 amino acids. The CDR3 region is CASSPEGAAADTQYF. The CDR3 bases are TGTGCCAGCAGCCCGGAGGGGGCGGCCGCAGATACGCAGTATTTT.

The chain employs TRBV29-1 and TRBJ2-3; the D gene is possibly TRBD2 (6 bases). The CDR3 extends over 15 amino acids. Germline CDR1 is SQVTM and CDR2 is ANQGSEA. The ends were cut back, 4 bases at V and 0 bases at J, with 14 bases in the middle. The chain's CDR3 is CSVVPLAGSTDTQYF. The CDR3 nucleotides are TGCAGCGTTGTCCCCCTGGCGGGGAGCACAGATACGCAGTATTTT.

The chain is built from TRBV20-1 and TRBJ1-1; 7 bases match TRBD1. Germline V CDR1 and CDR2: DFQATT, SNEGSKA (reference sequence). The V gene end was trimmed by 1 base and the J gene end by 9 bases; junction bases not matched to a gene: 8. The CDR3 spans 13 residues. CDR3 sequence reads: CSARVPGQKKAFF. DNA of the CDR3: TGCAGTGCTAGAGTCCCGGGACAGAAAAAAGCTTTCTTT.

In this sample, this clonotype turned up many times. CDR3 in amino acids: CASSPGGQGLAEKLFF. The CDR3 DNA is TGTGCCAGCAGCCCGGGAGGCCAGGGGTTGGCGGAAAAACTGTTTTTT. This sequence joins TRBV5-5 and TRBJ1-4; D might be TRBD1 (6 bases). The CDR3 sequence is 16 residues long. Germline CDR1 reads SGHKS; CDR2 reads YYEKEE (reference sequence). Trimming took 4 bases from V and 8 from J, leaving 21 bases between them.

The table lists this clonotype with many counts. This chain joins TRBV5-4 and TRBJ2-3; 7 bases fit TRBD1. Germline loops: CDR1 SGHNT, CDR2 YYREEE (reference sequence). The CDR3 consists of 14 residues. V trimming: 3 bases; J trimming: 3 bases; junction bases outside the gene matches: 4. This chain's CDR3 is CASSSKQGTDTQYF. CDR3 coding DNA: TGTGCCAGCAGCTCAAAACAGGGGACAGATACGCAGTATTTT.

The table lists this clonotype with many counts. This chain uses TRBV6-5 with TRBJ2-1, with 11 bases that match TRBD2. The V segment lost 4 bases and the J segment 4 bases; nucleotides outside the gene matches: 9. The CDR3 has 17 residues. Germline loops: CDR1 MNHEY, CDR2 SVGAGI. The CDR3 protein is CASSSFTSGRNYNEQFF. As DNA, the CDR3 is TGTGCCAGCAGTTCTTTTACTAGCGGGAGAAATTACAATGAGCAGTTCTTC.

The chain combines TRBV12-3 or TRBV12-4 with TRBJ2-3; 7 nucleotides align to TRBD1. This CDR3 region has 16 residues. J lost 3 bases, V lost 5 bases, and 11 bases had no gene match. CDR3 protein: CASSPMGQRLTDTQYF. CDR3 nucleotide sequence: TGTGCCAGCAGTCCGATGGGACAGCGCCTAACAGATACGCAGTATTTT.

This clonotype has only a few counts. The CDR3 loop is CASSYSNPTGASSYNSPLHF. DNA for the CDR3: TGTGCCAGCAGTTACTCGAACCCCACAGGGGCCAGCTCCTATAATTCACCCCTCCACTTT. The rearrangement uses TRBV6-5 and TRBJ1-6; 7 bases are shared with TRBD1. The junction had 11 bases not matched to a gene; V was cut back by 0 bases and J by 0 bases. The CDR3 has 20 residues. The germline gives CDR1 MNHEY, CDR2 SVGAGI.